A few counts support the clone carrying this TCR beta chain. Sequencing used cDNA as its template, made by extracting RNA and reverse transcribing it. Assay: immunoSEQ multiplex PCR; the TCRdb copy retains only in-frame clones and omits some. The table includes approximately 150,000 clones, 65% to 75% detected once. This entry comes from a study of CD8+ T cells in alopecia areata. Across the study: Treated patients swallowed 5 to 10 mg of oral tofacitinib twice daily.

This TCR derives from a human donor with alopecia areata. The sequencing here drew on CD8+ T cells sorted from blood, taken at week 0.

The CDR3 is CATAPNRGQDEQYF. CDR3 coding DNA: TGTGCCACCGCCCCAAACAGGGGGCAGGACGAGCAGTACTTC. The V call is TRBV6-6, the J call TRBJ2-7; 9 bases are shared with TRBD1. V lost 10 bases and J lost 5; bases outside the gene matches: 12. Looked up from germline, CDR1 is MNHNY and CDR2 is SVGAGI (reference sequence). The CDR3 contains 14 residues.